A single sample gave rise to the 19 T cell receptor beta chains below, sequenced in a study of T cell repertoires in cytomegalovirus infection. TCRdb reanalysed the reads using MiXCR and keeps one entry per CDR3 protein. The sample has 150,000 to 200,000 distinct CDR3 sequences, less than 9.5% seen once. Sequencing was performed on PBMCs. These receptors all stem from a human donor in good health (CMV status not recorded). Some clones in this sample may be carry-over from other donors' samples.

This clonotype was detected ten times or more. The CDR3 region has the DNA TGCAGTGCGGCGGGGGCTTCCTACGAGCAGTACTTC. Translating gives CSAAGASYEQYF. The chain combines TRBV20-1 with TRBJ2-7; D is perhaps TRBD2 (7 bases). The CDR3 spans 12 residues. The germline gives CDR1 DFQATT, CDR2 SNEGSKA (reference sequence). The V end lost 6 bases, the J end lost 1 base, and 10 bases lay between the germline ends.

The sample holds a few counts of this clonotype. The rearrangement links TRBV7-9 to TRBJ1-1; D not certain. The CDR3 covers 14 residues. CDR1 is SEHNR, CDR2 FQNEAQ, per germline (reference sequence). The V end was cut by 2 bases, the J end by 0 bases, with 7 bases between. The CDR3 spells CASSLIGLNTEAFF. The CDR3, as DNA: TGTGCCAGCAGCTTAATAGGTTTGAACACTGAAGCTTTCTTT.

This clonotype has more than one count but fewer than ten. V usage is TRBV29-1 and J usage is TRBJ2-5; D is ambiguous. Germline CDR1 and CDR2: SQVTM and ANQGSEA. The CDR3 is 13 residues long. The V gene lost 5 bases and the J gene lost 2 bases, with 12 bases spanning the gap. The DNA of the CDR3 is TGCAGCGTTCACCGGAACACACAAGAGACCCAGTACTTC. Translated: CSVHRNTQETQYF.

The chain combines TRBV27 with TRBJ2-7; a weak D match, TRBD2 (6 bases). CDR3 length: 13 residues. With 4 bases removed from V and 4 bases from J, the gap between germline ends came to 11 bases. Germline V gene sequence: CDR1 MNHEY, CDR2 SMNVEV (reference sequence). The CDR3 DNA is TGTGCCAGCAGTTCCCGGGAGCAGTACGAGCAGTACTTC. Its protein product is CASSSREQYEQYF.

This clonotype has at least ten counts. The chain recombines TRBV7-2 with TRBJ2-3; no firm D call. The CDR3 contains 13 residues. Trimming took off 3 bases at V and 6 bases at J, with 10 bases between the two ends. Germline CDR1 and CDR2: SGHTA and FQGNSA. CDR3 region: CASSFKTGDTQYF. The CDR3 nucleotides are TGTGCCAGCAGCTTTAAGACCGGGGATACGCAGTATTTT.

This clonotype occurred many times. V gene TRBV29-1 combines with J gene TRBJ1-1; unclear D gene. The CDR3 contains 13 residues. Germline loops: CDR1 SQVTM, CDR2 ANQGSEA. The V end lost 4 bases, the J end lost 1 base, and 10 bases lay between the germline ends. CDR3 region: CSVGGGWNTEAFF. The DNA for the CDR3 is TGCAGCGTTGGCGGCGGGTGGAACACTGAAGCTTTCTTT.

This clonotype occurred many times. V and J are TRBV7-8 and TRBJ2-1; D not resolved. CDR3 size: 14 residues. The germline V gene encodes CDR1 SGHVS and CDR2 FQNEAQ. Trimming took 4 bases from V and 9 from J, leaving 16 bases between them. CDR3 sequence: CASSSSRAVGEQFF. CDR3 DNA: TGTGCCAGCAGCTCCAGTAGGGCAGTGGGTGAGCAGTTCTTC.

This clonotype was found a few times. This chain's CDR3 is CASSYSGSRGAMTEAFF. The CDR3 bases are TGTGCCAGCAGTTACTCGGGTTCGAGGGGGGCGATGACTGAAGCTTTCTTT. The rearrangement uses TRBV6-6 and TRBJ1-1, with D maybe TRBD1 (6 bases). The germline CDR1 and CDR2 sequences are MNHNY and SVGAGI (reference sequence). The CDR3 is made up of 17 amino acids. V lost 0 bases, J lost 5 bases, and 19 bases lay in between.

This clonotype was detected ten times or more. The chain employs TRBV28 and TRBJ2-1; the match to TRBD2 covers 10 bases. Germline values: CDR1 MDHEN, CDR2 SYDVKM. CDR3 size: 14 residues. With V trimmed by 6 bases and J by 7 bases, 6 bases remained unmatched. CDR3 coding DNA: TGTGCCAGCAGGATACTAGCGGGAATTAATGAGCAGTTCTTC. Protein product: CASRILAGINEQFF. Complete variable domain (other parts from reference TRBV28 and TRBJ2-1): DVKVTQSSRYLVKRTGEKVFLECVQDMDHENMFWYRQDPGLGLRLIYFSYDVKMKEKGDIPEGYSVSREKKERFSLILESASTNQTSMYLCASRILAGINEQFFGPGTRLTVL.

Comment on this clonotype: This sequence may be a read error, since a much larger clone differs from it by one base. The gene calls are TRBV19 and TRBJ1-1; D call uncertain. This CDR3 comprises 12 residues. The V end lost 2 bases, the J end lost 9 bases, and 10 bases lay between the germline ends. The germline gives CDR1 LNHDA, CDR2 SQIVND (reference sequence). The CDR3 bases are TGTGCCAGTAGTATAATGGGAACTCAAGCTTTCTTT. Residues: CASSIMGTQAFF.

This clonotype occurred a few times. The chain carries TRBV27 and TRBJ2-2, with D tentatively TRBD1 or TRBD2 (5 bases each). The CDR3 totals 17 residues. Germline CDR1 MNHEY, CDR2 SMNVEV (reference sequence). V was cut by 2 bases and J by 0 bases, with 13 bases left in between. The CDR3: CASSLVGTATNTGELFF. CDR3 nucleotide sequence: TGTGCCAGCAGTTTAGTCGGGACCGCGACGAACACCGGGGAGCTGTTTTTT.

The chain employs TRBV7-9 and TRBJ2-7; the D is unclear. Germline CDR1 SEHNR, CDR2 FQNEAQ (reference sequence). The CDR3 extends over 14 amino acids. V gave up 1 base and J gave up 0 bases, with 7 bases separating them. The CDR3 DNA follows: TGTGCCAGCAGCTTAGTGATGAGCTCCTACGAGCAGTACTTC. It specifies CASSLVMSSYEQYF.

This clonotype was picked up many times. The chain combines TRBV29-1 with TRBJ1-2, with 11 bases lining up with TRBD1. This CDR3 is built from 14 residues. With 4 bases clipped from V and 8 bases from J, the junction kept 9 bases outside the gene matches. Germline loops: CDR1 SQVTM, CDR2 ANQGSEA. CDR3 region: CSVVGQGALEGYTF. CDR3 sequence (DNA): TGCAGCGTTGTTGGACAGGGGGCTTTGGAAGGCTACACCTTC.

The V and J genes are TRBV12-3 or TRBV12-4 and TRBJ2-5; 9 nucleotides agree with TRBD1. The CDR3 has 15 amino acids. V shed 5 bases, J shed 5 bases, and the junction held 9 bases outside the gene matches. The CDR3 loop reads CASSAGGTGMETQYF. The CDR3 DNA follows: TGTGCCAGCAGTGCCGGTGGGACAGGGATGGAGACCCAGTACTTC.

Here the CDR3 reads CASRNRGHTDTQYF. CDR3 DNA sequence: TGTGCCAGCAGGAACAGGGGGCACACAGATACGCAGTATTTT. V is TRBV13 and J is TRBJ2-3; TRBD1 aligns across 9 bases. From germline, CDR1 is PRHDT and CDR2 FYEKMQ (reference sequence). This CDR3 contains 14 residues. V lost 6 bases and J lost 2; bases outside the gene matches: 3.

In this sample, this clonotype turned up many times. The rearrangement uses TRBV6-1 and TRBJ2-7, with D perhaps TRBD2 (5 bases). Trimming took 5 bases from V and 7 from J, leaving 15 bases between them. CDR3 length equals 13 residues. The germline V gene encodes CDR1 MNHNS and CDR2 SASEGT. This chain's CDR3 is CASSLTILREQYF. DNA of the CDR3: TGTGCCAGCAGTTTGACTATCCTGAGGGAGCAGTACTTC.

Ten or more counts support this clonotype. V gene TRBV7-2 combines with J gene TRBJ2-3, with D possibly matching TRBD1 (6 bases). CDR1 SGHTA and CDR2 FQGNSA come from the germline V gene. Trimming stripped 6 bases from V and 2 bases from J, with 21 bases between. This CDR3 is built from 17 residues. The CDR3 sequence is CASSPTPRGTNTDTQYF. In DNA form, the CDR3 reads TGTGCCAGCAGTCCAACGCCTAGGGGGACCAACACAGATACGCAGTATTTT. Combining the CDR3 with reference TRBV7-2 and TRBJ2-3 gives the whole variable domain GAGVSQSPSNKVTEKGKDVELRCDPISGHTALYWYRQSLGQGLEFLIYFQGNSAPDKSGLPSDRFSAERTGGSVSTLTIQRTQQEDSAVYLCASSPTPRGTNTDTQYFGPGTRLTVL.

This clonotype was picked up many times. The chain links TRBV19 to TRBJ1-5; D not certain. V was cut by 3 bases and J by 1 base, with 10 bases left in between. In germline, CDR1 is LNHDA, CDR2 SQIVND (reference sequence). The CDR3 is 15 residues long. The CDR3 sequence: CASSIGLNSNQPQHF. As DNA, the CDR3 is TGTGCCAGTAGTATTGGGCTCAACAGCAATCAGCCCCAGCATTTT.

This clonotype was seen repeatedly, ten times or more. This chain uses TRBV7-9 with TRBJ2-7; no reliable D call. V gave up 0 bases and J gave up 7 bases, with 13 bases separating them. The CDR3 loop spans 14 amino acids. Germline CDR1 and CDR2: SEHNR and FQNEAQ (reference sequence). CDR3 sequence reads: CASSLASGVWEQYF. The DNA of the CDR3 is TGTGCCAGCAGCTTAGCGAGTGGGGTGTGGGAGCAGTACTTC.